Listed below are T cell receptor beta chains from one sample, sequenced in a study of blood T cell repertoires in COVID-19. Libraries were prepared by immunoSEQ multiplex PCR; TCRdb keeps only in-frame clonotypes and omits some of them. This sample has under 200,000 clones, with 80% to 85% found just once. The specimen was peripheral blood. All receptors come from a woman between 55 and 75 years old with acute or convalescent COVID-19. The CDR3 runs from the conserved cysteine through the conserved F or W. A D gene is named only where the DNA matches it firmly. Size tells how often a clone was seen (once, few, many) or the class of an expanded clone, and some rows leave it out.

abundance: .; d_gene: .; v_gene: TRBV4-1; j_gene: TRBJ1-2; CDR3aa: CASSQGAQALYGYTF; CDR3nt: TGCGCCAGCAGCCAGGGGGCGCAGGCACTCTATGGCTACACCTTC
abundance: few; d_gene: .; v_gene: TRBV7-8; j_gene: TRBJ2-7; CDR3aa: CASSPSYEQYF; CDR3nt: TGTGCCAGCAGCCCCAGCTACGAGCAGTACTTC
abundance: .; d_gene: TRBD1; v_gene: TRBV9; j_gene: TRBJ2-7; CDR3aa: CASSVGLDRGYEQYF; CDR3nt: TGTGCCAGCAGCGTAGGACTCGACAGGGGCTACGAGCAGTACTTC
abundance: .; d_gene: TRBD2; v_gene: TRBV9; j_gene: TRBJ2-5; CDR3aa: CAQQGVGGLQETQYF; CDR3nt: TGTGCCCAGCAGGGTGTGGGGGGACTACAAGAGACCCAGTACTTC
abundance: .; d_gene: TRBD2; v_gene: TRBV24-1; j_gene: TRBJ2-3; CDR3aa: CATSEARTSGTTDTQYF; CDR3nt: TGTGCCACCAGTGAAGCAAGGACTAGCGGGACCACAGATACGCAGTATTTT
abundance: .; d_gene: TRBD1; v_gene: TRBV4-1; j_gene: TRBJ2-1; CDR3aa: CASSQTGLNEQFF; CDR3nt: TGCGCCAGCAGCCAGACAGGGCTCAATGAGCAGTTCTTC
abundance: .; d_gene: .; v_gene: TRBV6-5; j_gene: TRBJ2-7; CDR3aa: CASSTPGGLYHEQYF; CDR3nt: TGTGCCAGCAGTACCCCAGGAGGGTTGTACCACGAGCAGTACTTC
abundance: once; d_gene: .; v_gene: TRBV5-1; j_gene: TRBJ1-1; CDR3aa: CASSQNSVEAFF; CDR3nt: TGCGCCAGCAGCCAAAATAGTGTTGAAGCTTTCTTT
abundance: .; d_gene: .; v_gene: TRBV24-1; j_gene: TRBJ2-3; CDR3aa: CATSAGVRDTQYF; CDR3nt: TGTGCCACCAGTGCGGGGGTTCGGGATACGCAGTATTTT
abundance: .; d_gene: TRBD1; v_gene: TRBV10-3; j_gene: TRBJ2-7; CDR3aa: CALADPGQGASYEQYF; CDR3nt: TGTGCCTTAGCGGATCCGGGACAGGGGGCCTCCTACGAGCAGTACTTC
abundance: .; d_gene: .; v_gene: TRBV15; j_gene: TRBJ1-5; CDR3aa: CATSREPFGGQPQHF; CDR3nt: TGTGCCACCAGCAGAGAGCCCTTCGGGGGGCAGCCCCAGCATTTT
abundance: .; d_gene: .; v_gene: TRBV30; j_gene: TRBJ1-6; CDR3aa: CAWSVRGKDQNSPLHF; CDR3nt: TGTGCCTGGAGTGTACGGGGGAAGGACCAGAATTCACCCCTCCACTTT
abundance: once; d_gene: .; v_gene: TRBV6-1; j_gene: TRBJ2-7; CDR3aa: CASSESRGWASSYEQYF; CDR3nt: TGTGCCAGCAGTGAGTCTCGGGGTTGGGCCAGCTCCTACGAGCAGTACTTC
abundance: .; d_gene: TRBD1; v_gene: TRBV28; j_gene: TRBJ1-2; CDR3aa: CASSLSFQGANGYTF; CDR3nt: TGTGCCAGCAGTCTTAGTTTTCAGGGGGCCAATGGCTACACCTTC
abundance: few; d_gene: .; v_gene: TRBV15; j_gene: TRBJ1-2; CDR3aa: CATSRETESYYGYTF; CDR3nt: TGTGCCACCAGCAGAGAGACAGAAAGTTACTATGGCTACACCTTC
abundance: .; d_gene: .; v_gene: TRBV21-1; j_gene: TRBJ1-5; CDR3aa: CASRDRDRGWRNQPQHF; CDR3nt: TGTGCCAGCAGGGACCGGGACAGGGGCTGGCGCAATCAGCCCCAGCATTTT
abundance: .; d_gene: .; v_gene: TRBV9; j_gene: TRBJ1-2; CDR3aa: CASSPRGHPPNGYTF; CDR3nt: TGTGCCAGCAGCCCCCGGGGACATCCCCCTAATGGCTACACCTTC
abundance: once; d_gene: .; v_gene: TRBV7-9; j_gene: TRBJ1-5; CDR3aa: CASSPRNSNQPQHF; CDR3nt: TGTGCCAGCAGCCCGAGGAATAGCAATCAGCCCCAGCATTTT
abundance: .; d_gene: .; v_gene: TRBV5-1; j_gene: TRBJ1-1; CDR3aa: CASSKTAGHSPEAFF; CDR3nt: TGCGCCAGCAGCAAAACCGCAGGACATTCGCCTGAAGCTTTCTTT
abundance: few; d_gene: .; v_gene: TRBV10-3; j_gene: TRBJ1-2; CDR3aa: CAIRERLVANYGYTF; CDR3nt: TGTGCCATCCGGGAACGGTTAGTAGCTAACTATGGCTACACCTTC
abundance: .; d_gene: TRBD2; v_gene: TRBV5-1; j_gene: TRBJ2-1; CDR3aa: CASSLSAGGPSEQFF; CDR3nt: TGCGCCAGCAGCTTGAGCGCGGGGGGGCCAAGTGAGCAGTTCTTC
abundance: .; d_gene: TRBD1; v_gene: TRBV19; j_gene: TRBJ2-7; CDR3aa: CASSLGQGDYEQYF; CDR3nt: TGTGCCAGTAGCTTGGGACAGGGGGACTACGAGCAGTACTTC
abundance: once; d_gene: .; v_gene: TRBV5-5; j_gene: TRBJ2-4; CDR3aa: CASSLGGNIQYF; CDR3nt: TGTGCCAGCAGCTTAGGGGGAAACATTCAGTACTTC
abundance: .; d_gene: .; v_gene: TRBV7-2; j_gene: TRBJ2-1; CDR3aa: CASSLGGPPNEQFF; CDR3nt: TGTGCCAGCAGCTTAGGGGGGCCTCCCAATGAGCAGTTCTTC